What follows is one T cell receptor beta chain and its context. Only in-frame clones appear in the TCRdb table, and some are missing; sequencing was by immunoSEQ multiplex PCR. This sample has about 40,000 clones, with 75% to 95% found just once. The data were taken from a study of T cell changes during pregnancy in multiple sclerosis. Per germline, CDR1 KGHSH and CDR2 LQKENI. Trimming at V came to 2 bases and at J to 7 bases, leaving 5 bases not matched to a gene. This CDR3 region has 15 residues. Sequenced material: CD4+ T cells from peripheral blood mononuclear cells, taken in the third trimester of pregnancy. The chain joins TRBV18 to TRBJ1-4, with TRBD1 matching 9 bases. This TCR derives from a female donor with multiple sclerosis, enrolled in a pregnancy study. CDR3 region: CASSPATGGGEKLFF. The CDR3 bases are TGTGCCAGCTCACCAGCGACAGGGGGGGGTGAAAAACTGTTTTTT.